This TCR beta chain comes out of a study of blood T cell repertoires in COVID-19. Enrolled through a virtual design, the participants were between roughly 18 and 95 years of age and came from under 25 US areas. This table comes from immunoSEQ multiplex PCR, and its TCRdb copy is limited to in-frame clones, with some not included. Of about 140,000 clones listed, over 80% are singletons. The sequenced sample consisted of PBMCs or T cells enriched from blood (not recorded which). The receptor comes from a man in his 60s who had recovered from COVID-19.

The CDR3 sequence is CASSPSLFVRGEKLFF. CDR3 nucleotides: TGTGCCAGCAGCCCTTCTCTATTCGTTCGTGGTGAAAAACTGTTTTTT. This sequence joins TRBV6-2 or TRBV6-3 and TRBJ1-4, with unresolved D. Germline V CDR1 and CDR2: MNHEY, SVGEGT. V lost 6 bases to trimming and J lost 7 bases, with 21 bases between them. The CDR3 is 16 amino acids.